This paragraph reports one T cell receptor beta chain. Its antigen is not known. Germline-derived CDR1 and CDR2 are SQVTM and ANQGSEA. The V and J ends lost 5 bases and 1 base, in that order; junction bases with no gene match: 5. CDR3 length: 14 amino acids. These data originate in a study of CD8+ T cells in alopecia areata. Whole-study results and caveats: There were many expanded lesional clones persisting in scalp and blood during tofacitinib. Under tofacitinib, fewer expanded CD8+ clones appeared among the top 100 scalp clones.

The treatment denotes: oral pan-JAK inhibitor, 5-10 mg twice daily. As part of sample collection, lesional scalp punch biopsies and peripheral blood were taken from alopecia areata patients. Sorting separated CD4+ and CD8+ T cells out of PBMCs. Sequencing relied on a cDNA template that was reverse transcribed from extracted RNA. TCRdb's copy holds only in-frame clones and misses some; the assay was immunoSEQ multiplex PCR. Here the sample spans about 140,000 clones, around 86% being singletons. This receptor was taken from a human donor with alopecia areata. Material: CD8+ T cells sorted from blood, obtained at week 4, from a patient treated with tofacitinib. The chain recombines TRBV29-1 with TRBJ1-5, with 7 bases matching TRBD1. Here the CDR3 DNA reads TGCAGCGTTTCAGGGGGTGGGAGCAATCAGCCCCAGCATTTT. As protein: CSVSGGGSNQPQHF.